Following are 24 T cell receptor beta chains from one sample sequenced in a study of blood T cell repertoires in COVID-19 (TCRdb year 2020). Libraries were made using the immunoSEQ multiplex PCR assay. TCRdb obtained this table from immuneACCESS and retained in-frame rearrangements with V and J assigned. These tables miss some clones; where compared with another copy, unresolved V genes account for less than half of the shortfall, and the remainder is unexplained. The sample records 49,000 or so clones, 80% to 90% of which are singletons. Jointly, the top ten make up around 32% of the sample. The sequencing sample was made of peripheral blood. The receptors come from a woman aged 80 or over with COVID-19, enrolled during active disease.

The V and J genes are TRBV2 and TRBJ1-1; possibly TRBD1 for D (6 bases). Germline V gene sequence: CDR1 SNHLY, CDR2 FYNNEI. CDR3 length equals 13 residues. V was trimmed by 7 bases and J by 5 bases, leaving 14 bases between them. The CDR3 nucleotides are TGTGCCAGCACGGGAGGGCAGGGGACTGAAGCTTTCTTT. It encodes CASTGGQGTEAFF.

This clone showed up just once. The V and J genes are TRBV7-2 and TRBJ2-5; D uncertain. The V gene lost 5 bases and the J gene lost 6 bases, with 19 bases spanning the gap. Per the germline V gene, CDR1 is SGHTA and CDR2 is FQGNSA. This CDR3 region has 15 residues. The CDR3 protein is CASSPSSTIVQTQYF. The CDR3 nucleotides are TGTGCCAGCAGCCCGAGTTCAACGATAGTTCAGACCCAGTACTTC.

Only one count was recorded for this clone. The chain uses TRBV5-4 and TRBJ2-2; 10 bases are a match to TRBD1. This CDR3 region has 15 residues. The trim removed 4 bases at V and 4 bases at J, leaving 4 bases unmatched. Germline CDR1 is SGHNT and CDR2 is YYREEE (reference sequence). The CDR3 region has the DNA TGTGCCAGCAGCCCGCGGGACAGGGGCACCGGGGAGCTGTTTTTT. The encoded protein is CASSPRDRGTGELFF.

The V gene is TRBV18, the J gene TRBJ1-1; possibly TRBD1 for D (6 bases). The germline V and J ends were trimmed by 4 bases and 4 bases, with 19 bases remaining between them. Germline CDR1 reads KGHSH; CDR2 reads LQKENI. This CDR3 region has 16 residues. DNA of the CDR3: TGTGCCAGCTCACTGAGTACACAGGGTTGGGGCACTGAAGCTTTCTTT. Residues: CASSLSTQGWGTEAFF. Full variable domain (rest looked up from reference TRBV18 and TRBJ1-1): NAGVMQNPRHLVRRRGQEARLRCSPMKGHSHVYWYRQLPEEGLKFMVYLQKENIIDESGMPKERFSAEFPKEGPSILRIQQVVRGDSAAYFCASSLSTQGWGTEAFFGQGTRLTVV.

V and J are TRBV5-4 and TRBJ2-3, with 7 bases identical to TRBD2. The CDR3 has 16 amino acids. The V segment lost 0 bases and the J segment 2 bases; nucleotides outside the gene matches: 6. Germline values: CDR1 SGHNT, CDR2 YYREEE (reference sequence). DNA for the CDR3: TGTGCCAGCAGCTTGGGGCTAGCGGATCCCACAGATACGCAGTATTTT. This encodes CASSLGLADPTDTQYF.

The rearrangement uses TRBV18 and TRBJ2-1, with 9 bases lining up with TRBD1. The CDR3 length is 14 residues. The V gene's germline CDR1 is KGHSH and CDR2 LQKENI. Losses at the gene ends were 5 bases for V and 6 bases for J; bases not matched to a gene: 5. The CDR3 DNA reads TGTGCCAGCTCAGCCCTGACAGGGGGCAATGAGCAGTTCTTC. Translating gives CASSALTGGNEQFF.

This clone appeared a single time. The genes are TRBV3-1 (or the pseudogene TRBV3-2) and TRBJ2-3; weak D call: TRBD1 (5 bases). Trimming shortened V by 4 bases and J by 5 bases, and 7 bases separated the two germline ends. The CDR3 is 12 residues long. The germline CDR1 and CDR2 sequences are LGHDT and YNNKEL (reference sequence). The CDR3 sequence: CASSPTEDTQYF. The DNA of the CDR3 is TGTGCCAGCAGCCCGACAGAAGATACGCAGTATTTT.

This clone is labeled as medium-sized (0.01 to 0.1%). CDR3: CASSQDSSSGSSYNEQFF. DNA for the CDR3: TGTGCCAGCAGCCAAGATTCGTCTAGCGGGAGCTCCTACAATGAGCAGTTCTTC. The V and J genes are TRBV4-2 and TRBJ2-1; 10 bases agree with TRBD2. V shed 0 bases, J shed 0 bases, and the junction held 5 bases outside the gene matches. Looked up from germline, CDR1 is LGHNA and CDR2 is YNFKEQ. The CDR3 consists of 18 residues.

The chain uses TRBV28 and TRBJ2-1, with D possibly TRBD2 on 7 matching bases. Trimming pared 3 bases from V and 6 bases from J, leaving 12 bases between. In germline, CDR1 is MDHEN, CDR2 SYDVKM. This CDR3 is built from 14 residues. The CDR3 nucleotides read TGTGCCAGCAGTTTCGGGGGGCCGGTCAATGAGCAGTTCTTC. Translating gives CASSFGGPVNEQFF.

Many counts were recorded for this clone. Here the CDR3 reads CASSYGASPLHF. CDR3 bases: TGTGCCAGCAGCTACGGAGCGTCACCCCTCCACTTT. The chain joins TRBV7-9 to TRBJ1-6; D is uncertain. Germline V gives CDR1 SEHNR, CDR2 FQNEAQ (reference sequence). The CDR3 has 12 residues. Trimming pared 4 bases from V and 10 bases from J, leaving 8 bases between. Drawing the rest from reference TRBV7-9 and TRBJ1-6, the complete variable domain is DTGVSQNPRHKITKRGQNVTFRCDPISEHNRLYWYRQTLGQGPEFLTYFQNEAQLEKSRLLSDRFSAERPKGSFSTLEIQRTEQGDSAMYLCASSYGASPLHFGNGTRLTVT.

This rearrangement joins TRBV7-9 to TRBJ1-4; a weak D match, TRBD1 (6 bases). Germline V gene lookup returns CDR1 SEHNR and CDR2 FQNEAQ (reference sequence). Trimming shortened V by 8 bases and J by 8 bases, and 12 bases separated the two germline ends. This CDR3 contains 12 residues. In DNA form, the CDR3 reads TGTGCCAGCGGCTGGGGGCTCGAAAAACTGTTTTTT. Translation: CASGWGLEKLFF.

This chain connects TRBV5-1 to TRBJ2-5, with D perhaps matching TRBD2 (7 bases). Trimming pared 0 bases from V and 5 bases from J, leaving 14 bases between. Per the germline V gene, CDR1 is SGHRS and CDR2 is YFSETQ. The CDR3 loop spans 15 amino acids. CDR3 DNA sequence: TGCGCCAGCAGCTTGGGTCAGGGGAGGGCTGAGACCCAGTACTTC. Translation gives CASSLGQGRAETQYF.

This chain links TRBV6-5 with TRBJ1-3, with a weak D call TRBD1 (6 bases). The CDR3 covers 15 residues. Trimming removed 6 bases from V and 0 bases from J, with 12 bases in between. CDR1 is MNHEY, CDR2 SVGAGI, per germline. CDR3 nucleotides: TGTGCCAGCAGCCGACAGGCGCTCTCTGGAAACACCATATATTTT. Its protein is CASSRQALSGNTIYF.

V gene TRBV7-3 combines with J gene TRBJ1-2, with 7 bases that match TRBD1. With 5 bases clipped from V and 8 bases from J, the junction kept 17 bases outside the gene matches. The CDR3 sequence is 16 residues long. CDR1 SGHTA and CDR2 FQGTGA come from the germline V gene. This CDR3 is CASSPSSGGSYEGYTF. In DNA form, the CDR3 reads TGTGCCAGCAGCCCCTCGTCAGGGGGAAGCTATGAAGGCTACACCTTC.

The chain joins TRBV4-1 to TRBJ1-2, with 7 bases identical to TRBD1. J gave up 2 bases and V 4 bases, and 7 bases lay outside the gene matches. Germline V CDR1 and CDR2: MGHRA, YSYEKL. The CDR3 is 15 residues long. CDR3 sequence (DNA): TGCGCCAGCAGCCGAGGGACAGATCGGAACTATGGCTACACCTTC. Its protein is CASSRGTDRNYGYTF.

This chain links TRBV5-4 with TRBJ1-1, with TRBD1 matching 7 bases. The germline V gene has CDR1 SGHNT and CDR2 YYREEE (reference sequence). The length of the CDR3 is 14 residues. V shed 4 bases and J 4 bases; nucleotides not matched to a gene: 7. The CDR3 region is CASSTRAGGTEAFF. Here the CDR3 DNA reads TGTGCCAGCAGCACGAGGGCAGGGGGCACTGAAGCTTTCTTT.

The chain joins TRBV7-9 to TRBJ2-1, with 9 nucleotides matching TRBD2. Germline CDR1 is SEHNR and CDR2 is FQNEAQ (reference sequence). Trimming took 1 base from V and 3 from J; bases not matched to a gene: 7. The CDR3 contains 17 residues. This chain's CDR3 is CASSLGGAGGLYNEQFF. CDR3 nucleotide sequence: TGTGCCAGCAGCTTAGGAGGAGCGGGGGGCCTCTACAATGAGCAGTTCTTC.

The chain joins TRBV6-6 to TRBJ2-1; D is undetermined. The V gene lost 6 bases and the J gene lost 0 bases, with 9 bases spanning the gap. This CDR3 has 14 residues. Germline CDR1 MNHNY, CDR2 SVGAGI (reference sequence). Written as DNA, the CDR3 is TGTGCCAGCAGCCCTGTGAGCTCCTACAATGAGCAGTTCTTC. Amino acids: CASSPVSSYNEQFF.

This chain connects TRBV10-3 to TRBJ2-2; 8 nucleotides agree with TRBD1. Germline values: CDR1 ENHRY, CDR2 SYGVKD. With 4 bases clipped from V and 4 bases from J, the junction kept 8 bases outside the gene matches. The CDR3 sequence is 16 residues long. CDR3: CAISVSLDRATGELFF. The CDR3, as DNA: TGTGCCATCAGTGTCTCTTTGGACAGGGCCACCGGGGAGCTGTTTTTT.

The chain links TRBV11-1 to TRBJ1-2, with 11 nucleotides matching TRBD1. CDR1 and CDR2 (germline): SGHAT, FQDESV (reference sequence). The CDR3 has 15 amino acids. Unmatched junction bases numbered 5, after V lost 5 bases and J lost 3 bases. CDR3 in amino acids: CASSPRDRGYYGYTF. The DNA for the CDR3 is TGTGCCAGCAGCCCCCGGGACAGGGGGTACTATGGCTACACCTTC.

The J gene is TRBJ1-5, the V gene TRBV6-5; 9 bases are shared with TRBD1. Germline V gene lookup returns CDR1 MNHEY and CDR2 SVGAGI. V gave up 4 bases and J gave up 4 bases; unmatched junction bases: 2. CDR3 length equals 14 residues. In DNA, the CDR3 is TGTGCCAGCAGTTCCGGGACAGGGAATCAGCCCCAGCATTTT. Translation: CASSSGTGNQPQHF.

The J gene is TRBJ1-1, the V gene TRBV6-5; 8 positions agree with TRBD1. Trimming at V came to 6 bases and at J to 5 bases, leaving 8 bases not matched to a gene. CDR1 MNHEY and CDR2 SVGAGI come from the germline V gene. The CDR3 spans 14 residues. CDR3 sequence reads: CASRDRAVRTEAFF. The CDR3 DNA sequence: TGTGCCAGCAGGGACAGGGCCGTAAGGACTGAAGCTTTCTTT.

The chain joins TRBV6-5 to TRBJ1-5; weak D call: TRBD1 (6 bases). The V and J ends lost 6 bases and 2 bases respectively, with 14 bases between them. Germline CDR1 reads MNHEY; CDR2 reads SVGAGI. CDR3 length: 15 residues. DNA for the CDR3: TGTGCCAGCAGATCTGACAGGTGGGGCAATCAGCCCCAGCATTTT. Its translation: CASRSDRWGNQPQHF.

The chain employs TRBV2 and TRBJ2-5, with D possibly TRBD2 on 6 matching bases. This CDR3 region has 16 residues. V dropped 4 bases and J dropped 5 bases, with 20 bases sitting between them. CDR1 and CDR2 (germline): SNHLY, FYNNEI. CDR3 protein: CASSGGLLGGEETQYF. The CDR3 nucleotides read TGTGCCAGCAGTGGGGGACTGTTAGGCGGGGAGGAGACCCAGTACTTC.